The 16 T cell receptor beta chains given below trace back to one sample, sequenced in a study of cytomegalovirus exposure and HLA in healthy donors. Sequencing used immunoSEQ multiplex PCR; TCRdb keeps in-frame clones, though not all of them. The profile shows around 300,000 clones, around 90% of them singletons. Sequencing input: PBMCs. Every receptor here comes from a woman in her 30s in good health and CMV-seropositive.

This clone was seen once. The rearrangement joins TRBV4-1 to TRBJ2-7, with 8 bases lining up with TRBD1. The CDR3 consists of 15 residues. CDR1 is MGHRA and CDR2 is YSYEKL in the germline V gene. Trimming removed 3 bases from V and 4 bases from J; junction bases left unmatched: 8. The CDR3 spells CASSHLQGADYEQYF. The CDR3 DNA sequence: TGCGCCAGCAGCCACCTCCAGGGGGCGGATTACGAGCAGTACTTC.

A single count supports this clone. The V call is TRBV14, the J call TRBJ2-3; possibly TRBD1 for D (6 bases). The CDR3 has 19 residues. V was pared by 0 bases and J by 6 bases, with 25 bases between. Germline V gives CDR1 SGHDN, CDR2 FVKESK. Written as DNA, the CDR3 is TGTGCCAGCAGCCAAGACAGACCCGGGACATCCGGAGGCGGCGATACGCAGTATTTT. It yields the protein CASSQDRPGTSGGGDTQYF.

The chain recombines TRBV10-1 with TRBJ2-1; 9 bases are shared with TRBD1. This CDR3 is 17 amino acids long. In germline, CDR1 is WNHNN, CDR2 SYGVQD (reference sequence). The junction had 15 bases not matched to a gene; V was cut back by 5 bases and J by 7 bases. In nucleotides, the CDR3 is TGCGCCAGCAGTTCAGTCTTGGGACAGGGCTATATGAATGAGCAGTTCTTC. As protein: CASSSVLGQGYMNEQFF.

The V and J genes are TRBV11-3 and TRBJ2-7, with TRBD1 matching 7 bases. Germline values: CDR1 SGHNT, CDR2 YENEEA. The CDR3 covers 14 residues. V shed 5 bases and J 4 bases; nucleotides not matched to a gene: 8. CDR3 sequence reads: CASSRRRDSYEQYF. CDR3 nucleotides: TGTGCCAGCAGCCGACGCCGGGACAGTTACGAGCAGTACTTC.

This chain connects TRBV7-2 to TRBJ2-4; 7 nucleotides match TRBD2. The CDR3 runs 14 residues. Unmatched junction bases numbered 3, after V lost 3 bases and J lost 4 bases. CDR1 SGHTA and CDR2 FQGNSA come from the germline V gene. The CDR3 is CASSFWTSKNIQYF. CDR3 DNA: TGTGCCAGCAGCTTTTGGACTAGTAAAAACATTCAGTACTTC.

The V call is TRBV15, the J call TRBJ2-5; 7 bases are shared with TRBD2. V shed 10 bases and J 3 bases; nucleotides not matched to a gene: 11. The germline CDR1 and CDR2 sequences are LNHNV and YYDKDF (reference sequence). The CDR3 consists of 14 residues. DNA for the CDR3: TGTGCCAGTCTGGAACTAGCGTTGAAAGAGACCCAGTACTTC. Translating it yields CASLELALKETQYF.

V and J are TRBV11-2 and TRBJ1-2; D call uncertain. CDR1 SGHAT and CDR2 FQNNGV come from the germline V gene. V was trimmed by 0 bases and J by 7 bases, leaving 12 bases between them. The CDR3 is 14 amino acids. CDR3 loop: CASSLDYSRSGYTF. For the CDR3, the DNA is TGTGCCAGCAGCTTAGATTACTCCAGGTCTGGCTACACCTTC. Full variable domain (outside the CDR3, taken from reference TRBV11-2 and TRBJ1-2): EAGVAQSPRYKIIEKRQSVAFWCNPISGHATLYWYQQILGQGPKLLIQFQNNGVVDDSQLPKDRFSAERLKGVDSTLKIQPAKLEDSAVYLCASSLDYSRSGYTFGSGTRLTVV.

The J gene is TRBJ2-3, the V gene TRBV30, with 10 bases fitting TRBD2. V lost 0 bases, J lost 6 bases, and 6 bases stayed unmatched. Germline V CDR1 and CDR2: GTSNPN, SVGIG (reference sequence). This CDR3 spans 15 amino acids. For the CDR3, the DNA is TGTGCCTGGAGTGTACCCCTAGCGGGGGCCGATACGCAGTATTTT. Translation: CAWSVPLAGADTQYF.

V is TRBV7-8 and J is TRBJ1-3, with D possibly matching TRBD1 (6 bases). CDR1 and CDR2 (germline): SGHVS, FQNEAQ. Trimming took 5 bases from V and 4 from J, leaving 15 bases between them. The CDR3 runs 15 residues. As DNA, the CDR3 is TGTGCCAGCAGCCAACAGGGCGGACTGGGAAACACCATATATTTT. Protein: CASSQQGGLGNTIYF.

The chain has TRBV27 and TRBJ1-5, with 9 nucleotides matching TRBD1. After removal of 0 bases from V and 4 bases from J, the junction contained 4 bases not matched to a gene. Germline V gene sequence: CDR1 MNHEY, CDR2 SMNVEV (reference sequence). The CDR3 length is 16 residues. The CDR3 spells CASSLSMTGGNQPQHF. In nucleotides, the CDR3 is TGTGCCAGCAGTTTATCGATGACAGGGGGAAATCAGCCCCAGCATTTT.

V usage is TRBV6-5 and J usage is TRBJ1-1; D remains ambiguous. The germline V gene has CDR1 MNHEY and CDR2 SVGAGI. V lost 5 bases and J 2 bases, leaving 9 bases between the germline ends. This CDR3 has 13 residues. This CDR3 reads CASSAGTNTEAFF. The CDR3 DNA sequence: TGTGCCAGCAGTGCAGGAACTAACACTGAAGCTTTCTTT.

CDR3 loop: CASSHRATSSYEQYF. CDR3 DNA sequence: TGTGCCAGCAGCCACCGGGCCACGAGCTCCTACGAGCAGTACTTC. The J gene is TRBJ2-7, the V gene TRBV9; D not certain. Germline CDR1 SGDLS, CDR2 YYNGEE. The CDR3 consists of 15 residues. V lost 4 bases and J 0 bases, leaving 14 bases between the germline ends.

This chain uses TRBV2 with TRBJ1-2, with D unclear. This CDR3 contains 14 residues. V was pared by 5 bases and J by 4 bases, with 14 bases between. Germline V gene sequence: CDR1 SNHLY, CDR2 FYNNEI. Here the CDR3 DNA reads TGTGCCAGCAGTTCGCCAGACGTAACCTATGGCTACACCTTC. Amino acid sequence: CASSSPDVTYGYTF.

The V gene is TRBV4-1, the J gene TRBJ2-7, with D perhaps given as TRBD1 or TRBD2 (5 bases each). Trimming removed 1 base from V and 7 bases from J, with 23 bases in between. The length of the CDR3 is 17 residues. Germline V gene data show CDR1 as MGHRA and CDR2 as YSYEKL. CDR3 residues: CASSQGGSGRAFGEQYF. The DNA for the CDR3 is TGCGCCAGCAGCCAAGGGGGGTCGGGCAGGGCCTTCGGGGAGCAGTACTTC.

The chain joins TRBV4-3 to TRBJ1-2, with 7 bases identical to TRBD1. Germline V gene data show CDR1 as LGHNA and CDR2 as YSLEER. This CDR3 spans 18 amino acids. J was trimmed by 2 bases and V by 0 bases; bases with no gene match: 12. CDR3 DNA: TGCGCCAGCAGCCAAGATAACCCAGGGGGACACATAAACTATGGCTACACCTTC. Its protein product is CASSQDNPGGHINYGYTF.

Written as DNA, the CDR3 is TGTGCCAGCAGCTCACCCGGACAGGAAGCCTACGAGCAGTACTTC. Its protein is CASSSPGQEAYEQYF. The rearrangement uses TRBV25-1 and TRBJ2-7, with TRBD1 matching over 7 bases. J was trimmed by 2 bases and V by 6 bases; bases with no gene match: 10. The CDR3 has 15 residues. Germline V gene lookup returns CDR1 MGHDK and CDR2 SYGVNS.